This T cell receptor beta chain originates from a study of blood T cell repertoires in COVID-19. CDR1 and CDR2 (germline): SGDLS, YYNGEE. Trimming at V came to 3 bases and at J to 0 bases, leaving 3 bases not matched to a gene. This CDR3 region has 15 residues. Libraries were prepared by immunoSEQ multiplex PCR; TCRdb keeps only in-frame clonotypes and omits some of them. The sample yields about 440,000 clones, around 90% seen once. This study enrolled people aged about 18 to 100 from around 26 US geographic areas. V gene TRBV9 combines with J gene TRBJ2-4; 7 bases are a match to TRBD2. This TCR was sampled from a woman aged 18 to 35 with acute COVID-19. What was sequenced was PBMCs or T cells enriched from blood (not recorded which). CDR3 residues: CASSAGGEAKNIQYF. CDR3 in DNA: TGTGCCAGCAGCGCGGGGGGAGAAGCCAAAAACATTCAGTACTTC.